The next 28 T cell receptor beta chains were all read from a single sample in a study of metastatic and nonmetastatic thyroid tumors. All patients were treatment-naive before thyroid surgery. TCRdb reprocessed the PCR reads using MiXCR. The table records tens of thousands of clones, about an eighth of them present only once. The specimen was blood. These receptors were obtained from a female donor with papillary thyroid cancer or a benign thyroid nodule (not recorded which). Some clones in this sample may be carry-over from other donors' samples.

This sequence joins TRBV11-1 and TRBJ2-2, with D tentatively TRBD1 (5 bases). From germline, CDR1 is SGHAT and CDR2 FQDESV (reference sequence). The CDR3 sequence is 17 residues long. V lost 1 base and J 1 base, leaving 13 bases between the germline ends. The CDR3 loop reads CASSLEKGAVNTGELFF. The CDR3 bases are TGTGCCAGCAGCTTAGAAAAAGGGGCCGTGAACACCGGGGAGCTGTTTTTT. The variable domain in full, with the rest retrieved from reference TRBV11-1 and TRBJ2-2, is EAEVAQSPRYKITEKSQAVAFWCDPISGHATLYWYRQILGQGPELLVQFQDESVVDDSQLPKDRFSAERLKGVDSTLKIQPAELGDSAMYLCASSLEKGAVNTGELFFGEGSRLTVL.

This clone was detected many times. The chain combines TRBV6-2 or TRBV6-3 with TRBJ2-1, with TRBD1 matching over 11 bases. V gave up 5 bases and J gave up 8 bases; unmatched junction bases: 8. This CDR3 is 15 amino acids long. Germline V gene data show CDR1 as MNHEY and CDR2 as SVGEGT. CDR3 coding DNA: TGTGCCAGCAGTCACCGGGACAGGGGGATCTATGAGCAGTTCTTC. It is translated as CASSHRDRGIYEQFF.

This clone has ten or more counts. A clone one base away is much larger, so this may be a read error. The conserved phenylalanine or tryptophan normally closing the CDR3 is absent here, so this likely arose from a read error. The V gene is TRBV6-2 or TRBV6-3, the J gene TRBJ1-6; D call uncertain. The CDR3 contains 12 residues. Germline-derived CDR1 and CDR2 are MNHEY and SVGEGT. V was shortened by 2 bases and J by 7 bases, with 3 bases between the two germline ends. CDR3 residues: CASSYGNSPLHL. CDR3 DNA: TGTGCCAGCAGTTACGGGAATTCACCCCTCCACCTT.

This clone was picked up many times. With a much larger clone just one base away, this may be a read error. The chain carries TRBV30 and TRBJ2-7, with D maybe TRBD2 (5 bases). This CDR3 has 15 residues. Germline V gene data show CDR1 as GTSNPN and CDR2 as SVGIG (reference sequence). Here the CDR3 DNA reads TGTGCCCGGAGGTACGCCCGACTGTACACCTACGAGCAGTACTTC. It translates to CARRYARLYTYEQYF. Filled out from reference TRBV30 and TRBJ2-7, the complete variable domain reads SQTIHQWPATLVQPVGSPLSLECTVEGTSNPNLYWYRQAAGRGLQLLFYSVGIGQISSEVPQNLSASRPQDRQFILSSKKLLLSDSGFYLCARRYARLYTYEQYFGPGTRLTVT.

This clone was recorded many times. CDR3 residues: CASSDSAGASTDTQYF. Written as DNA, the CDR3 is TGTGCCAGCAGTGACTCGGCGGGAGCTAGCACAGATACGCAGTATTTT. The V gene is TRBV6-4, the J gene TRBJ2-3; the match to TRBD2 covers 7 bases. J was trimmed by 0 bases and V by 0 bases; bases with no gene match: 3. This CDR3 spans 16 amino acids. Germline V gene lookup returns CDR1 MRHNA and CDR2 SNTAGT.

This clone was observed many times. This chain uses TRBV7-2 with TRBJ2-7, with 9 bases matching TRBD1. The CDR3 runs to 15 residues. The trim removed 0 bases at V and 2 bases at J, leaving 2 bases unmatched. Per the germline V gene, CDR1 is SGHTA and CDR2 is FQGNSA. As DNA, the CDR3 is TGTGCCAGCAGCTTAGCCGGGACAGGGACCTACGAGCAGTACTTC. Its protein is CASSLAGTGTYEQYF. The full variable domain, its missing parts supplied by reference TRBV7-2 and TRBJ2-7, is GAGVSQSPSNKVTEKGKDVELRCDPISGHTALYWYRQSLGQGLEFLIYFQGNSAPDKSGLPSDRFSAERTGGSVSTLTIQRTQQEDSAVYLCASSLAGTGTYEQYFGPGTRLTVT.

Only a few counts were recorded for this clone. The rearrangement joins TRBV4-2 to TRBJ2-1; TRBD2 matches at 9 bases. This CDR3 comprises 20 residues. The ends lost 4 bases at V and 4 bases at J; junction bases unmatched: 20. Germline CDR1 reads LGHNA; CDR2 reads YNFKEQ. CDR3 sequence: CASSRPGQRISGGNYNEQFF. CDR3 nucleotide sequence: TGTGCCAGCAGCCGTCCGGGACAAAGAATTAGCGGGGGCAATTACAATGAGCAGTTCTTC.

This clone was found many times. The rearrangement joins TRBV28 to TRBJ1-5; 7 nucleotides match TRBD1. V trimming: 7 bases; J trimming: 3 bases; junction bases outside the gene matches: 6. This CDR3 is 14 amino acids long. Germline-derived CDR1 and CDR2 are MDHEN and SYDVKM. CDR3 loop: CASTQGGVNQPQHF. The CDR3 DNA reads TGTGCCAGCACCCAGGGGGGGGTCAATCAGCCCCAGCATTTT.

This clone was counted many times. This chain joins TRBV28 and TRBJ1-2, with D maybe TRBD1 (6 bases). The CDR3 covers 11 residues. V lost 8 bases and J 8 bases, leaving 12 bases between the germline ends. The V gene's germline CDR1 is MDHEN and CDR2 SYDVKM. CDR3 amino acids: CASEQGWGYTF. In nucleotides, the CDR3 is TGTGCCAGCGAACAGGGATGGGGCTACACCTTC.

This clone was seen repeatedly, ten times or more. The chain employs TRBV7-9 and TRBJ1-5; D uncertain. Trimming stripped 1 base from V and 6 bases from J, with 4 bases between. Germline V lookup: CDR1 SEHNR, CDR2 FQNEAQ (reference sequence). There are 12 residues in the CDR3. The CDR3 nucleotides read TGTGCCAGCAGCTTAGGTACTCAGCCCCAGCATTTT. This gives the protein CASSLGTQPQHF.

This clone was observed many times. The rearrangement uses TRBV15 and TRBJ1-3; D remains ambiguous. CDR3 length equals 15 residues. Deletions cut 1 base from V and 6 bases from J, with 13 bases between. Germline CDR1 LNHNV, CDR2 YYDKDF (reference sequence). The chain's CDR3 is CATSRVLGPLNTIYF. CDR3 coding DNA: TGTGCCACCAGCAGAGTGCTTGGGCCCTTAAACACCATATATTTT.

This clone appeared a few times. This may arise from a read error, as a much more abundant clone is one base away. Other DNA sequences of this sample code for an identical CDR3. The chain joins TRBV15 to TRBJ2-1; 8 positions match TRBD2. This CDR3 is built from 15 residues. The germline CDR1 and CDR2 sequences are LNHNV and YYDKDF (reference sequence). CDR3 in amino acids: CATSRREALGKEQFF. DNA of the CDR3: TGTGCAACCAGCAGGCGGGAGGCTCTCGGTAAGGAGCAGTTCTTC.

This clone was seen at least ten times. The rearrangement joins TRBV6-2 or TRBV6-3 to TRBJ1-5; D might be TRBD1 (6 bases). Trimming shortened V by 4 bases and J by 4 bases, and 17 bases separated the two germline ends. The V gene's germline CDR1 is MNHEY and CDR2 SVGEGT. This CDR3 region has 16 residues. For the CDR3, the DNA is TGTGCCAGCAGTTCCTCATACAGGGTAAGGAATCAGCCCCAGCATTTT. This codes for CASSSSYRVRNQPQHF.

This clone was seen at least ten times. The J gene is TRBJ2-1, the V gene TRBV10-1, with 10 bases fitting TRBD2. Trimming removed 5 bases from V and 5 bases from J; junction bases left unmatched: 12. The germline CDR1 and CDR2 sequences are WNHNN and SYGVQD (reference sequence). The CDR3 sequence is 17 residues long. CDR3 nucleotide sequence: TGCGCCAGCAGTCCTTTGTGTGGGACTAGCGAGCACAATGAGCAGTTCTTC. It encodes CASSPLCGTSEHNEQFF.

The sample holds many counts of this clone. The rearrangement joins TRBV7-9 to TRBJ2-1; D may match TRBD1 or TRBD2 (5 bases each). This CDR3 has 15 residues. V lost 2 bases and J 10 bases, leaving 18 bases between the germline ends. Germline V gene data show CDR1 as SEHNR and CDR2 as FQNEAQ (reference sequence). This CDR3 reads CASSLRESNGAEQFF. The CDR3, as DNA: TGTGCCAGCAGCTTAAGGGAGAGCAACGGGGCGGAGCAGTTCTTC.

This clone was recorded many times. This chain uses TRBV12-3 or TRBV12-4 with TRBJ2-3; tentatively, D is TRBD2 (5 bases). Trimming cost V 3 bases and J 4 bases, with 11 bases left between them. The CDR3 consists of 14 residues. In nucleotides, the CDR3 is TGTGCCAGCAGTTTCGGCGGGTTGGCAGATACGCAGTATTTT. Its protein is CASSFGGLADTQYF.

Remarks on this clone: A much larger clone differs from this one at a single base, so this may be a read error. The DNA of the CDR3 is TGTGCCACCAGCAGAGTGGCGGAGACCCAGTACTTC. Amino acids: CATSRVAETQYF. The rearrangement links TRBV15 to TRBJ2-5; D is ambiguous. V was shortened by 1 base and J by 5 bases, with 5 bases between the two germline ends. Germline V lookup: CDR1 LNHNV, CDR2 YYDKDF (reference sequence). The length of the CDR3 is 12 residues.

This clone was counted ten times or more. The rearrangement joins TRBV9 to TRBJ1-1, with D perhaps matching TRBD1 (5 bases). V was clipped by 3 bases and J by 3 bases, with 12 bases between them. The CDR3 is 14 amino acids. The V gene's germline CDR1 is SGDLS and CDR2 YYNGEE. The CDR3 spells CASSAGPGDTEAFF. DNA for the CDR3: TGTGCCAGCAGCGCCGGCCCGGGGGACACTGAAGCTTTCTTT.

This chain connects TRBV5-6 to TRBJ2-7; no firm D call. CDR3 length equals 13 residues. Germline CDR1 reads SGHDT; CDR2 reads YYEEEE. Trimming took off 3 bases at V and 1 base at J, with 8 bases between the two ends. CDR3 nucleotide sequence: TGTGCCAGCAGCTACGTAGGTTCCTACGAGCAGTACTTC. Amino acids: CASSYVGSYEQYF.

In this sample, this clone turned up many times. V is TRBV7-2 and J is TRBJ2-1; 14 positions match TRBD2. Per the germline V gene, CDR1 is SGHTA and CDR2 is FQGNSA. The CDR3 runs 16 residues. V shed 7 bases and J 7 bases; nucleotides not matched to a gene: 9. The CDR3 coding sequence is TGTGCCAGCAAACGACTAGCGGGAGGGCTGGTGAATGAGCAGTTCTTC. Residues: CASKRLAGGLVNEQFF.

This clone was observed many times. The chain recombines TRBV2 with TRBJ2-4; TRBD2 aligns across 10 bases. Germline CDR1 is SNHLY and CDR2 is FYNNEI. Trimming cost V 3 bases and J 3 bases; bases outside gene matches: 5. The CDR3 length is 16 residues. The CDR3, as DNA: TGTGCCAGCAGTGAGTTTCTAGCGGGAGACAAAAACATTCAGTACTTC. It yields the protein CASSEFLAGDKNIQYF.

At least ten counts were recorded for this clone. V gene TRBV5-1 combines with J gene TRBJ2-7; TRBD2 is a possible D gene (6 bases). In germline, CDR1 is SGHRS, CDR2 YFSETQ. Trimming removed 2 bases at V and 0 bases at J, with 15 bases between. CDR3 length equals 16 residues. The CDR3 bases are TGCGCCAGCAGCTTTTTCTCCGGGGGAAGCTCCTACGAGCAGTACTTC. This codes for CASSFFSGGSSYEQYF.

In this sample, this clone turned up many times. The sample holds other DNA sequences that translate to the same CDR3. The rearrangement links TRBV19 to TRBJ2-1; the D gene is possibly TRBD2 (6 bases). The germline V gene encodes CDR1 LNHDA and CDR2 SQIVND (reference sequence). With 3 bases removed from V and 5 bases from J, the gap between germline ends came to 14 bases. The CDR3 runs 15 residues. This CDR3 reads CASSMNAGTHNEQFF. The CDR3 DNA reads TGTGCCAGTAGTATGAATGCGGGGACGCACAATGAGCAGTTCTTC.

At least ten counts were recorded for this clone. CDR3 bases: TGTGCCTGGAGGGGGTATGGGGACACTGAAGCTTTCTTT. It specifies CAWRGYGDTEAFF. The rearrangement uses TRBV30 and TRBJ1-1; no firm D call. V was trimmed by 3 bases and J by 3 bases, leaving 11 bases between them. CDR1 GTSNPN and CDR2 SVGIG come from the germline V gene (reference sequence). There are 13 residues in the CDR3.

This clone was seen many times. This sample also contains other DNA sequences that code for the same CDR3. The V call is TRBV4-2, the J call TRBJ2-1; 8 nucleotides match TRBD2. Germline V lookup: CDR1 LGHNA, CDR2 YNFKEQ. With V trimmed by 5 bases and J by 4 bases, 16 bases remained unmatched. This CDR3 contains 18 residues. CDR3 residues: CASSGRGLREVGYNEQFF. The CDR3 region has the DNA TGTGCCAGCAGCGGGCGGGGCTTGCGGGAGGTTGGGTACAATGAGCAGTTCTTC.

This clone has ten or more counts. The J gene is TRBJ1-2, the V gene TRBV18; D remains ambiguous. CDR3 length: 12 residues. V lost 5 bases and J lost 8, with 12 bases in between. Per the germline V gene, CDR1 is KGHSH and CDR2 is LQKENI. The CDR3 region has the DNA TGTGCCAGCTCAGCCGAGGAGTACGGCTACACCTTC. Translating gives CASSAEEYGYTF.

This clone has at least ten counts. The CDR3 sequence: CASSSPQVHGYTF. The CDR3 DNA sequence: TGTGCCAGCAGTTCCCCCCAGGTACATGGCTACACCTTC. This chain uses TRBV27 with TRBJ1-2; no clear D. Trimming removed 4 bases from V and 6 bases from J, with 12 bases in between. The CDR3 loop spans 13 amino acids. Germline V gene data show CDR1 as MNHEY and CDR2 as SMNVEV (reference sequence).

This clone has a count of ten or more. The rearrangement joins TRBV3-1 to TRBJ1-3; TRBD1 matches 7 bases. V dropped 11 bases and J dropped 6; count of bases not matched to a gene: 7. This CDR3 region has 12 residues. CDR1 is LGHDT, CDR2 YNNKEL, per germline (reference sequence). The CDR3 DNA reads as TGTGCCTCACAGGGGTTTGAAAACACCATATATTTT. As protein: CASQGFENTIYF.